Sequencing of this T cell receptor beta chain was carried out in a study of blood T cell repertoires in COVID-19. About the research overall: The origin of the acute and convalescent COVID-19 samples was the United States, Italy and Spain. In each case, the material was cDNA or gDNA derived from T cells, B-cell-depleted T cells, or PBMCs.

Under the authors' procedure: How many nucleated cells were present was estimated from reference gene primer amplification. The repertoire was sequenced with immunoSEQ multiplex PCR; TCRdb's copy has only in-frame clones and lacks some. That table supplies the V and J calls and clone size; D and trimming were determined from the DNA. This table holds 400,000 to 550,000 clones, around 88% found once. Germline V CDR1 and CDR2: SEHNR, FQNEAQ (reference sequence). The CDR3 runs to 14 residues. V was trimmed by 7 bases and J by 0 bases, leaving 10 bases between them. The sequence came from a young woman with acute or convalescent COVID-19. V is TRBV7-9 and J is TRBJ1-3, with D hard to call. The source material was peripheral blood. The CDR3 sequence: CASTITSSGNTIYF. CDR3 nucleotides: TGTGCCAGCACCATTACTAGCTCTGGAAACACCATATATTTT.